The 12 T cell receptor beta chains in this list originate from one sample, sequenced in a study of T cell changes during pregnancy in multiple sclerosis. The protocol was immunoSEQ multiplex PCR, while the TCRdb copy is restricted to in-frame clones and leaves out a portion. The sample contains fewer than 85,000 clones, around nine tenths of which appear only once. Specimen: peripheral blood, collected in the first trimester of pregnancy. The receptor set was obtained from a female donor in good health, enrolled as a control in a pregnancy study.

V usage is TRBV6-1 and J usage is TRBJ2-3; 8 nucleotides line up with TRBD2. This CDR3 has 14 amino acids. The V gene end was trimmed by 1 base and the J gene end by 8 bases; junction bases not matched to a gene: 5. Looked up from germline, CDR1 is MNHNS and CDR2 is SASEGT. CDR3 DNA: TGTGCCAGCAGTGAAGGGATTAGCGGGACTACGCAGTATTTT. Translated: CASSEGISGTTQYF.

A note on this clone: The same CDR3 also results from other DNA sequences found in this sample. The chain is built from TRBV7-2 and TRBJ2-7; TRBD2 might be the D (6 bases). V lost 3 bases and J lost 0, with 12 bases in between. The CDR3 consists of 15 residues. Germline V gene lookup returns CDR1 SGHTA and CDR2 FQGNSA. Written as DNA, the CDR3 is TGTGCCAGCAGCTTGGCTGGGGGGAGCTCCTACGAGCAGTACTTC. Translating it yields CASSLAGGSSYEQYF.

Turning to this clone: Sequence at one end of the junction differs from germline and may be a read error. The chain has TRBV7-9 and TRBJ1-3; D gene unclear. This CDR3 region has 12 residues. Germline CDR1 is SEHNR and CDR2 is FQNEAQ (reference sequence). The CDR3, as DNA: TGTGTCAGCCGGAGCTCTGGAAACACCATATATTTT. Encoded protein: CVSRSSGNTIYF.

The V gene is TRBV6-6, the J gene TRBJ1-4, with 7 bases aligning to TRBD1. V lost 5 bases to trimming and J lost 5 bases; unmatched junction nucleotides: 11. CDR3 length equals 16 residues. Per germline, CDR1 MNHNY and CDR2 SVGAGI (reference sequence). This CDR3 is CASSPMPRGFNEKLFF. The CDR3, as DNA: TGTGCCAGCAGTCCAATGCCCAGGGGGTTCAATGAAAAACTGTTTTTT.

The chain employs TRBV10-3 and TRBJ1-4; the match to TRBD1 covers 8 bases. The germline V gene encodes CDR1 ENHRY and CDR2 SYGVKD. The CDR3 runs to 13 residues. V gave up 10 bases and J gave up 7 bases; unmatched junction bases: 8. The CDR3 sequence is CATEDRAGEKLFF. CDR3 sequence (DNA): TGTGCCACGGAGGACAGGGCAGGTGAAAAACTGTTTTTT.

The J gene is TRBJ2-2, the V gene TRBV27; D is unresolved. Trimming took off 5 bases at V and 5 bases at J, with 3 bases between the two ends. The CDR3 sequence is 11 residues long. Germline CDR1 and CDR2: MNHEY and SMNVEV (reference sequence). This CDR3 reads CASSQTGELFF. In DNA, the CDR3 is TGTGCCAGCAGTCAAACCGGGGAGCTGTTTTTT.

The chain joins TRBV2 to TRBJ1-2; the D gene is possibly TRBD1 (5 bases). V lost 0 bases to trimming and J lost 8 bases, with 16 bases between them. The CDR3 totals 15 residues. CDR1 and CDR2 from the germline V gene are SNHLY and FYNNEI. The CDR3 sequence: CASSEAGGQGIGYTF. CDR3 DNA: TGTGCCAGCAGTGAAGCAGGAGGGCAGGGTATAGGCTACACCTTC.

In this sample, this clone is large. V is TRBV6-5 and J is TRBJ1-2; D is perhaps TRBD1 (6 bases). Trimming took 0 bases from V and 4 from J, leaving 12 bases between them. Per the germline V gene, CDR1 is MNHEY and CDR2 is SVGAGI. This CDR3 spans 15 amino acids. The CDR3, as DNA: TGTGCCAGCAGTTACTCGAGACAGGTCAGCTATGGCTACACCTTC. Residues: CASSYSRQVSYGYTF.

This chain connects TRBV7-9 to TRBJ2-1; D gene ambiguous. This CDR3 spans 15 amino acids. Trimming removed 4 bases from V and 0 bases from J, with 10 bases in between. Germline lookup yields CDR1 SEHNR and CDR2 FQNEAQ (reference sequence). The CDR3 coding sequence is TGTGCCAGCAGCTCCACTAAATCCTCCTACAATGAGCAGTTCTTC. This encodes CASSSTKSSYNEQFF.

The chain links TRBV5-6 to TRBJ1-3; no reliable D call. The CDR3 is 15 residues long. The ends were cut back, 4 bases at V and 5 bases at J, with 16 bases in the middle. Germline V CDR1 and CDR2: SGHDT, YYEEEE. CDR3 in DNA: TGTGCCAGCAGCCCCGGACTGTTCTCGAGAAACACCATATATTTT. Translating gives CASSPGLFSRNTIYF.

As concerns this clone: Other DNA sequences in the sample encode the same CDR3. The chain recombines TRBV28 with TRBJ2-5; no firm D call. Trimming took off 4 bases at V and 5 bases at J, with 8 bases between the two ends. Germline V gives CDR1 MDHEN, CDR2 SYDVKM. This CDR3 is 12 amino acids long. CDR3 nucleotides: TGTGCCAGCAGTTCCCCCGGGGAGACCCAGTACTTC. Its translation is CASSSPGETQYF.

The rearrangement links TRBV15 to TRBJ1-5; D remains ambiguous. V gave up 0 bases and J gave up 1 base, with 16 bases separating them. Per germline, CDR1 LNHNV and CDR2 YYDKDF (reference sequence). This CDR3 has 18 residues. The DNA for the CDR3 is TGTGCCACCAGCAGAGATTATGACACAGATTTAAGCAATCAGCCCCAGCATTTT. Amino acids: CATSRDYDTDLSNQPQHF. The full variable domain, with the rest looked up from reference TRBV15 and TRBJ1-5, is DAMVIQNPRYQVTQFGKPVTLSCSQTLNHNVMYWYQQKSSQAPKLLFHYYDKDFNNEADTPDNFQSRRPNTSFCFLDIRSPGLGDTAMYLCATSRDYDTDLSNQPQHFGDGTRLSIL.